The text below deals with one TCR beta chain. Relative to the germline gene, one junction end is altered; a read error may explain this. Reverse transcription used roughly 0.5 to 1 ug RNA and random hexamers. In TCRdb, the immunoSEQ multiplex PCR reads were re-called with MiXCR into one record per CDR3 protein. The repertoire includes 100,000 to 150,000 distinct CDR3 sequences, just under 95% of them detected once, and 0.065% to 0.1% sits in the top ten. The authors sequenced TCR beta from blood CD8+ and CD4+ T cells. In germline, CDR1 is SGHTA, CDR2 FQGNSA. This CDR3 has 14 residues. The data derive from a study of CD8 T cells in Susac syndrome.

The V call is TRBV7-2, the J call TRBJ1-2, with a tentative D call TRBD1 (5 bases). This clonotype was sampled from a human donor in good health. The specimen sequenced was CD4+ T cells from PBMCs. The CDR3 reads CASSLALTGQSSTF. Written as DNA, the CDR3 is TGTGCCAGCAGCCTAGCCTTAACGGGGCAGTCGTCGACCTTC.